The clone carrying this T cell receptor (beta chain) was observed at least ten times. The sample originates from a study of T-cell reconstitution after alpha-beta-depleted transplantation in children. The TCRbeta library incorporated unique molecular identifiers. TCRdb redid the calling of the PCR reads with MiXCR, one entry per CDR3 protein. The sample has approximately 98,000 distinct CDR3 sequences; approximately 6.6% are singletons. With 0 bases removed from V and 1 base from J, the gap between germline ends came to 9 bases. This CDR3 region has 15 residues. Germline V gene data show CDR1 as LNHNV and CDR2 as YYDKDF (reference sequence).

V and J are TRBV15 and TRBJ1-1; maybe TRBD1 (5 bases). The clonotype originates from a male patient between 2 and 15 years old who had a stem cell transplant for acute lymphoblastic leukemia, so the T cells may come from the graft donor. The sample here was PBMCs, mostly from graft donor cells, taken 360 days after TCRalphabeta/CD19-depleted stem cell transplant. The CDR3 bases are TGTGCCACCAGCAGAGACAGGGCTGGGAACACTGAAGCTTTCTTT. This codes for CATSRDRAGNTEAFF.